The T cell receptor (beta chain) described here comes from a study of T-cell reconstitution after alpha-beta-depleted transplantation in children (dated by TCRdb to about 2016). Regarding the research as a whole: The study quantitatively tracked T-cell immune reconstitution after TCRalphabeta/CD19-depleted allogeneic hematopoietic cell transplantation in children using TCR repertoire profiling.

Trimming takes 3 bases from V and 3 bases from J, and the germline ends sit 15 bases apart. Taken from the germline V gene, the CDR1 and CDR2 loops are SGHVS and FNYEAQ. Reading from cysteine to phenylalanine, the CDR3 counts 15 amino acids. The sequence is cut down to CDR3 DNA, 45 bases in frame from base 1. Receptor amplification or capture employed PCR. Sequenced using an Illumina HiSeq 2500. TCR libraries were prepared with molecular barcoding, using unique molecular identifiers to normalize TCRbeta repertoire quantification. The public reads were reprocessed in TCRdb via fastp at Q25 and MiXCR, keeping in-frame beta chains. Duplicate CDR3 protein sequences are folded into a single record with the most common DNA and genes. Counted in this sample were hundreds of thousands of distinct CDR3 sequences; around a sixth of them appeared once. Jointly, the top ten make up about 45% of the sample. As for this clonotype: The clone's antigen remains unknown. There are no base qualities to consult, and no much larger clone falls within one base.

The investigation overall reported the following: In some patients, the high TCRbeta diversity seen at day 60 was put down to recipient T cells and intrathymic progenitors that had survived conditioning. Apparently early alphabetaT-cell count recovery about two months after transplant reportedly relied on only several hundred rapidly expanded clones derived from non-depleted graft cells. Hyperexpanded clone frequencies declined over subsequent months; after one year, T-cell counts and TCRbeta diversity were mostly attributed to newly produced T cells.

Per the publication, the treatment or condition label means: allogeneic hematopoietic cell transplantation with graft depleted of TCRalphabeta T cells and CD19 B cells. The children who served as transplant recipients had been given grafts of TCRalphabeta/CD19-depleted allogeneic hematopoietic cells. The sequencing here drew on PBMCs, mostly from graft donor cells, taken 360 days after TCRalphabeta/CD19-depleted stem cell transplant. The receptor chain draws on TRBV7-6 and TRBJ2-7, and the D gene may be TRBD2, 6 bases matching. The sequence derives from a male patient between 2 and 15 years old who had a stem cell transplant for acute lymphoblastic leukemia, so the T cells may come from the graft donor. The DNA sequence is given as TGTGCCAGCAGCTTCCGGGACTCCCACGGCTACGAGCAGTACTTC. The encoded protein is CASSFRDSHGYEQYF. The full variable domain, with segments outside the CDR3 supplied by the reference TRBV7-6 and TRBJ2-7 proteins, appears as GAGVSQSPRYKVTKRGQDVALRCDPISGHVSLYWYRQALGQGPEFLTYFNYEAQQDKSGLPNDRFSAERPEGSISTLTIQRTEQRDSAMYRCASSFRDSHGYEQYFGPGTRLTVT.